This TCR beta chain was captured by sequencing in a study of blood T cells in healthy people across ages. The second PCR ran about 7 to 12 cycles with a sample-barcoded 5' primer and J-beta primers. TCRdb re-called the 5' RACE reads with MiXCR, one entry per CDR3 protein. Here the sample spans about 590,000 distinct CDR3 sequences, approximately 30% being singletons. The germline CDR1 and CDR2 sequences are MNHNS and SASEGT. The CDR3 totals 16 residues. V lost 7 bases to trimming and J lost 6 bases; unmatched junction nucleotides: 9. The sequence was collected from an elderly woman in good health. The chain combines TRBV6-1 with TRBJ2-2; the match to TRBD1 covers 12 bases. Material for sequencing was blood. The CDR3 here is CASNPGTGGSAGELFF. For the CDR3, the DNA is TGTGCCAGCAACCCCGGGACAGGGGGCTCGGCCGGGGAGCTGTTTTTT.